This record looks at one T cell receptor (beta chain) sequence and its context. The antigen remains unidentified. This sample is part of a study of beta chain features in type 1 diabetes. Germline CDR1 is SGHTA and CDR2 is FQGNSA. V shed 1 base and J shed 0 bases, with 13 bases lying between them. This CDR3 comprises 17 residues. All sorted populations exceeded 95% purity. Broader study findings: More deletions and fewer insertions at VDJ junctions were found in patients with type 1 diabetes. Healthy donors had naive, central memory and Treg TCRB repertoires that appeared less similar than those seen among patients.

The investigators reverse transcribed all of the isolated RNA, so they sequenced expressed TCRB transcripts. Approximately 3.9 million reads per sample were averaged for naive, central memory and regulatory samples. Profiled with immunoSEQ multiplex PCR; TCRdb holds only in-frame clones, not every one. Of hundreds of thousands of clones listed, about 16% were seen once; the top ten hold approximately 0.093%. The sequence came from a man in his late teens or twenties in good health. Sample: naive CD4+ T cells from blood. The chain carries TRBV7-2 and TRBJ1-5; a possible D gene is TRBD1 (5 bases). CDR3 sequence: CASSLVGRAYSNQPQHF. CDR3 DNA sequence: TGTGCCAGCAGCTTAGTAGGCAGGGCTTATAGCAATCAGCCCCAGCATTTT.